This TCR beta chain was retrieved from a study of OX40 agonist ivuxolimab in advanced cancers. Study conclusions and caveats: The antigens recognized by the expanded peripheral T cells, that is their antigen specificity, were not determined. At 0.1 to 3.0 mg/kg and by week 6, clonal expansion occurred in CD4+ and CD8+ blood T cells. Low normalized T-cell clonal expansion was additionally recorded for some nonresponders. On average, CD8+ T cells showed a greater number of expanded clones than CD4+.

To note about this clone: The antigen is not known.

Clones were read by immunoSEQ multiplex PCR, and TCRdb kept only the in-frame ones, dropping some. The table includes about 60,000 clones, 86% detected once. The CDR3 loop spans 15 amino acids. In germline, CDR1 is LGHNA, CDR2 YSLEER. V trimming: 1 base; J trimming: 4 bases; junction bases outside the gene matches: 3. J is TRBJ2-2 and V is TRBV4-3; TRBD1 agrees at 7 bases. The sample was CD4+ or CD8+ T cells sorted from blood, taken in a trial of the OX40 agonist ivuxolimab. This clonotype was obtained from an adult with an advanced solid tumor such as melanoma, head and neck, liver or kidney cancer. The CDR3 is CASSQGQGVTGELFF. CDR3 DNA: TGCGCCAGCAGCCAAGGACAGGGCGTCACCGGGGAGCTGTTTTTT.